This T cell receptor (beta chain) was observed in a study of CD8 T cells in ankylosing spondylitis. TCRdb used MiXCR to reprocess the 5' RACE reads, holding one entry per CDR3 protein. The sample consists of fewer than 550,000 distinct CDR3 sequences, approximately 5.3% of them appearing once. Overall study results and limits: Ankylosing spondylitis blood seemed to carry a telltale TCR beta motif made of about 8 highly homologous variants.

This clonotype was counted ten times or more. Its target is unknown. The germline CDR1 and CDR2 sequences are SQVTM and ANQGSEA. Trimming removed 8 bases at V and 6 bases at J, with 13 bases between. The CDR3 sequence is 11 residues long. The sequence derives from a male donor with ankylosing spondylitis. The V and J genes are TRBV29-1 and TRBJ1-1; unclear D gene. The sequenced material came from blood, either unsorted or a sorted T cell fraction (not recorded which). The CDR3 DNA is TGCAGCACTTTTGTTGGGGCTGAAGCTTTCTTT. Its protein product is CSTFVGAEAFF. Complete variable domain (other parts from reference TRBV29-1 and TRBJ1-1): SAVISQKPSRDICQRGTSLTIQCQVDSQVTMMFWYRQQPGQSLTLIATANQGSEATYESGFVIDKFPISRPNLTFSTLTVSNMSPEDSSIYLCSTFVGAEAFFGQGTRLTVV.